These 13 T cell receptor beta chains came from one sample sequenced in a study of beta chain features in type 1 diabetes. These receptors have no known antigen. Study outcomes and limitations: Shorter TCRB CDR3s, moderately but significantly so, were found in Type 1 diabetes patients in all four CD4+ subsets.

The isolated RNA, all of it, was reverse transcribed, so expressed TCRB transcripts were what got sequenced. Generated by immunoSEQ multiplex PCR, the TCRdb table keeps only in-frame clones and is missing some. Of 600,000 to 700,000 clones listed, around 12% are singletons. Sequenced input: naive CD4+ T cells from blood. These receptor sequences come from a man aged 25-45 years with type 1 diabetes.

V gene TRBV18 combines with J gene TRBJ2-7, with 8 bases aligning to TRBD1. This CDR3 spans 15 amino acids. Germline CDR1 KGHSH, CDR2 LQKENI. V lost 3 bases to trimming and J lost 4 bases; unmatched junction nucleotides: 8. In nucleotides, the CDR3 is TGTGCCAGCTCACCTAGACAGGGGATCGATTACGAGCAGTACTTC. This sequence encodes CASSPRQGIDYEQYF.

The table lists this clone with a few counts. This chain's CDR3 is CASSPSRRDGPGELFF. Written as DNA, the CDR3 is TGTGCCAGCAGTCCTTCAAGGAGGGATGGTCCCGGGGAGCTGTTTTTT. V is TRBV5-4 and J is TRBJ2-2; possibly TRBD2 for D (6 bases). This CDR3 is 16 amino acids long. V lost 5 bases, J lost 6 bases, and 20 bases lay in between. Germline V CDR1 and CDR2: SGHNT, YYREEE (reference sequence).

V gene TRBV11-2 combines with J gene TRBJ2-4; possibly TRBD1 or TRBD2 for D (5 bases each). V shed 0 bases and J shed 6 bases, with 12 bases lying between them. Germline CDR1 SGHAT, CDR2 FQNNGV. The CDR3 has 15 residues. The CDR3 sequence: CASSLDIGAVNIQYF. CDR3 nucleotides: TGTGCCAGCAGCTTAGATATCGGGGCAGTAAACATTCAGTACTTC.

CDR3 protein: CASSLDTYSGNTIYF. The CDR3 nucleotides read TGCGCCAGCAGCTTGGACACCTACTCTGGAAACACCATATATTTT. The V call is TRBV5-1, the J call TRBJ1-3; D is uncertain. This CDR3 has 15 residues. Per the germline V gene, CDR1 is SGHRS and CDR2 is YFSETQ. V was shortened by 0 bases and J by 0 bases, with 7 bases between the two germline ends.

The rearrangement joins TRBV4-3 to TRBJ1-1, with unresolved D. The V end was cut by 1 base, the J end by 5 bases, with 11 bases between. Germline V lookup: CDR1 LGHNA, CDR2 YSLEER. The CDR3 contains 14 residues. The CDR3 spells CASSQAGRRTEAFF. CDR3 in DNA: TGCGCCAGCAGCCAAGCTGGGAGGAGGACTGAAGCTTTCTTT.

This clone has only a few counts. The CDR3 bases are TGTGCCAGCAGCTCCGGGATCACCCAGTACTTC. This translates into CASSSGITQYF. The V call is TRBV14, the J call TRBJ2-5; D is possibly TRBD2 (5 bases). This CDR3 has 11 amino acids. Trimming left V 5 bases short and J 8 bases short, with 9 bases between. Germline V CDR1 and CDR2: SGHDN, FVKESK.

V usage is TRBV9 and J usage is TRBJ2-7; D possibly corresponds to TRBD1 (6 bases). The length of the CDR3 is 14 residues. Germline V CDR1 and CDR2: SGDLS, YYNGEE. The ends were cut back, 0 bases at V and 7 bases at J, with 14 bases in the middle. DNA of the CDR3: TGTGCCAGCAGCGTAGGGCAGGGGTCGGGTGAGCAGTACTTC. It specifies CASSVGQGSGEQYF.

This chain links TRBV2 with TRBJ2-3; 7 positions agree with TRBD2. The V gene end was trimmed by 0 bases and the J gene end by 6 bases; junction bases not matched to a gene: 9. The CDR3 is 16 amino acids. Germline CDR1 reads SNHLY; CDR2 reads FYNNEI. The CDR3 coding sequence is TGTGCCAGCAGTGAAGCTGGGGGGGGGAACCTGGATACGCAGTATTTT. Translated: CASSEAGGGNLDTQYF. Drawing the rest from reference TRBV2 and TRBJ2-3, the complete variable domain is EPEVTQTPSHQVTQMGQEVILRCVPISNHLYFYWYRQILGQKVEFLVSFYNNEISEKSEIFDDQFSVERPDGSNFTLKIRSTKLEDSAMYFCASSEAGGGNLDTQYFGPGTRLTVL.

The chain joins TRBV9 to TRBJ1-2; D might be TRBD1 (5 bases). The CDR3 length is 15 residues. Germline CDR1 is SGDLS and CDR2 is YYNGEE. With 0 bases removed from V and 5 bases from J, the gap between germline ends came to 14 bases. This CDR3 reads CASSVDPGPEYGYTF. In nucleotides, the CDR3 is TGTGCCAGCAGCGTAGATCCGGGGCCGGAGTATGGCTACACCTTC.

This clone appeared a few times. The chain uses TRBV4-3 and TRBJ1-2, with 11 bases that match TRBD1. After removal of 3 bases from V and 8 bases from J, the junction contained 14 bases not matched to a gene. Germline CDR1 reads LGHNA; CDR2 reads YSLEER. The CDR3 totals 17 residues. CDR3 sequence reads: CASSHLLGGQGAEGYTF. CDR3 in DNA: TGCGCCAGCAGCCACCTTCTGGGCGGACAGGGGGCCGAGGGCTACACCTTC.

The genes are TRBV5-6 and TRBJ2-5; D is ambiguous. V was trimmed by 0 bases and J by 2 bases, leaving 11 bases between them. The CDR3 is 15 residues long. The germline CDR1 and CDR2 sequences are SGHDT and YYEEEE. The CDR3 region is CASSLEQWMQETQYF. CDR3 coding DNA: TGTGCCAGCAGCTTGGAACAATGGATGCAAGAGACCCAGTACTTC.

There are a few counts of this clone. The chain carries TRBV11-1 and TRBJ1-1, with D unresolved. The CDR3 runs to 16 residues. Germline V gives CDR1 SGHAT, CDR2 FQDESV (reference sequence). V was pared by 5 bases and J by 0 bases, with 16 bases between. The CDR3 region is CASSPGRRWVNTEAFF. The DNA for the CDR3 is TGTGCCAGCAGCCCTGGCCGTAGGTGGGTGAACACTGAAGCTTTCTTT.

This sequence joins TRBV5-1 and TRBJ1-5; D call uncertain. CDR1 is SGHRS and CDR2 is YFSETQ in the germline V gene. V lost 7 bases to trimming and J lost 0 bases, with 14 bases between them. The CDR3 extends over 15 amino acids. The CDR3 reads CASQKEPISNQPQHF. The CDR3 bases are TGCGCCAGCCAAAAGGAACCTATTAGCAATCAGCCCCAGCATTTT. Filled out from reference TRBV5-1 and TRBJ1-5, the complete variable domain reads KAGVTQTPRYLIKTRGQQVTLSCSPISGHRSVSWYQQTPGQGLQFLFEYFSETQRNKGNFPGRFSGRQFSNSRSEMNVSTLELGDSALYLCASQKEPISNQPQHFGDGTRLSIL.